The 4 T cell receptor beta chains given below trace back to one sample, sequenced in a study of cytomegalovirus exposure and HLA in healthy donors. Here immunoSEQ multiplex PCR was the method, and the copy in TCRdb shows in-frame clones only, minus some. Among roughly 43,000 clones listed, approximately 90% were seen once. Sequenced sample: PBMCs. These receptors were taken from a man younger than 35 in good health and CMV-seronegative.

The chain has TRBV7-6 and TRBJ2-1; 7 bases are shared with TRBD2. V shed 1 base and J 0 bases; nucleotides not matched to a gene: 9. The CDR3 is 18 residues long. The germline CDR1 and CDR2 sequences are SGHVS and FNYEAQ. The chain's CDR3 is CASSLVRGSGSSYNEQFF. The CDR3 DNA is TGTGCCAGCAGCTTAGTCCGGGGTAGCGGGTCCTCCTACAATGAGCAGTTCTTC.

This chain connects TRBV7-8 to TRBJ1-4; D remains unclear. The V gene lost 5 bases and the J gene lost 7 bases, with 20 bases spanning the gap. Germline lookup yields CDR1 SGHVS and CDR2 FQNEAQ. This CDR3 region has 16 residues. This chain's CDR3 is CASSTPEEEGGEKLFF. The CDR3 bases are TGTGCCAGCAGCACGCCGGAAGAGGAGGGAGGTGAAAAACTGTTTTTT.

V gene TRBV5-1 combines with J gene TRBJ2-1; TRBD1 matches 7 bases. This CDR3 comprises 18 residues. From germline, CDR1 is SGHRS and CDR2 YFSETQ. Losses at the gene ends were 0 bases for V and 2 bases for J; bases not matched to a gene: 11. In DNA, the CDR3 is TGCGCCAGCAGCTTGGCCCTGGGCGGACAGGTTACCTACAATGAGCAGTTCTTC. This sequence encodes CASSLALGGQVTYNEQFF.

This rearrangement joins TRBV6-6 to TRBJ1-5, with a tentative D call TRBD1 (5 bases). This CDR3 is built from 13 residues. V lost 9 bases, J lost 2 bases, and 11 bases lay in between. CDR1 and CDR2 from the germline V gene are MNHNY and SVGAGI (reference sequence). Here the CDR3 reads CASERGRNQPQHF. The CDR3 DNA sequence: TGTGCCAGTGAGCGGGGCCGCAATCAGCCCCAGCATTTT.